One sample yielded the 5 T cell receptor beta chains listed below, sequenced in a study of technical replicates of blood from several donors. This table comes from immunoSEQ multiplex PCR, and its TCRdb copy is limited to in-frame clones, with some not included. The sample lists about 82,000 clones; 95% to 96% were seen once. Material for sequencing was T cells isolated from PBMCs. Receptors were obtained from a human donor in good health.

The J gene is TRBJ2-7, the V gene TRBV27; weak D call: TRBD1 (6 bases). The germline V and J ends were trimmed by 4 bases and 2 bases, with 15 bases remaining between them. This CDR3 comprises 15 residues. CDR1 and CDR2 (germline): MNHEY, SMNVEV (reference sequence). CDR3 region: CASSYLRGAPYEQYF. In DNA form, the CDR3 reads TGTGCCAGCAGTTACCTCAGGGGAGCCCCCTACGAGCAGTACTTC.

The rearrangement links TRBV5-1 to TRBJ1-2; 7 bases agree with TRBD1. Germline V CDR1 and CDR2: SGHRS, YFSETQ. The CDR3 covers 15 residues. V shed 2 bases and J 6 bases; nucleotides not matched to a gene: 10. CDR3 in DNA: TGCGCCAGCAGCTTACGGACCGACAGGGTCCATGGCTACACCTTC. Translated: CASSLRTDRVHGYTF.

The rearrangement links TRBV28 to TRBJ2-7; no clear D gene. CDR1 MDHEN and CDR2 SYDVKM come from the germline V gene. V was trimmed by 2 bases and J by 2 bases, leaving 7 bases between them. CDR3 length: 13 amino acids. DNA for the CDR3: TGTGCCAGCAGTTTAGACATAACCTACGAGCAGTACTTC. It encodes CASSLDITYEQYF.

The chain links TRBV13 to TRBJ2-5; no reliable D call. The CDR3 spans 13 residues. From germline, CDR1 is PRHDT and CDR2 FYEKMQ (reference sequence). With 1 base removed from V and 2 bases from J, the gap between germline ends came to 5 bases. This chain's CDR3 is CASSLAFQETQYF. CDR3 coding DNA: TGTGCCAGCAGCTTAGCCTTTCAAGAGACCCAGTACTTC.

The V call is TRBV5-1, the J call TRBJ2-2; the D gene is possibly TRBD2 (6 bases). V gave up 3 bases and J gave up 0 bases, with 15 bases separating them. The CDR3 extends over 17 amino acids. Per germline, CDR1 SGHRS and CDR2 YFSETQ. This chain's CDR3 is CASSSGGTVTNTGELFF. CDR3 DNA: TGCGCCAGCAGCTCCGGGGGTACGGTGACGAACACCGGGGAGCTGTTTTTT.